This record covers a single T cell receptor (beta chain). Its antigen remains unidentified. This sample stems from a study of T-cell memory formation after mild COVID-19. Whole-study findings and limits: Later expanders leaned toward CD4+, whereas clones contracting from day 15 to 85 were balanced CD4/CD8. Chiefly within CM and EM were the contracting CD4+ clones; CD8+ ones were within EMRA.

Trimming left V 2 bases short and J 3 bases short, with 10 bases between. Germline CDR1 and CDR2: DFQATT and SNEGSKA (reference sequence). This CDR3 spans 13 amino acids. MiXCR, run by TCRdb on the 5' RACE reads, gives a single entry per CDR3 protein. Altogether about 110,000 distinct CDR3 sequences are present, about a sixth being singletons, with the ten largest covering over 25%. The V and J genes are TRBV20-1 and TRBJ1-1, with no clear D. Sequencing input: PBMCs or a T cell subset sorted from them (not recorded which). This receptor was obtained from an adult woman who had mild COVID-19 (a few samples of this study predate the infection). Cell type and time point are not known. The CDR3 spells CSARLIDDTEAFF. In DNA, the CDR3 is TGCAGTGCTAGACTGATTGACGACACTGAAGCTTTCTTT.